Included here is one TCR beta chain sequence, with context. This record belongs to a study of OX40 agonist ivuxolimab in advanced cancers. As for the study in general: An agonistic human IgG2 monoclonal antibody against OX40 (CD134) was given.

Per the germline V gene, CDR1 is SQVTM and CDR2 is ANQGSEA. This CDR3 has 11 amino acids. V shed 4 bases and J shed 8 bases, with 11 bases lying between them. Method: immunoSEQ multiplex PCR; TCRdb's copy keeps in-frame clones and lacks some. The repertoire holds around 62,000 clones, with roughly four fifths as singletons. The sample consisted of CD4+ or CD8+ T cells sorted from blood, taken in a trial of the OX40 agonist ivuxolimab. V usage is TRBV29-1 and J usage is TRBJ1-2; no definite D call. This receptor was taken from an adult with an advanced solid tumor such as melanoma, head and neck, liver or kidney cancer. Here the CDR3 reads CSVAAGKGYTF. CDR3 bases: TGCAGCGTTGCTGCCGGGAAGGGCTACACCTTC.